The clone carrying this TCR beta chain was observed a few times. Other DNA sequences from this sample encode an identical CDR3 as well. Original handling: For the immunoSEQ data, sequences were junction-only without quality scores, so filtering differed. Here immunoSEQ multiplex PCR was the method, and the copy in TCRdb shows in-frame clones only, minus some. Clone size and V and J calls were adopted from that table, with D and trimming inferred from the DNA. The data contain fewer than 1.4 million clones, about 80% of them singletons. This record comes from a study of shared clonotypes between healthy human individuals. Sequenced material: memory CD4+ T cells from PBMCs. Subset specified: CD45RA-negative fraction. The source is a man in his late teens or twenties in good health. Some clones in this sample may be carry-over from other donors' samples.

For the CDR3, the DNA is TGTGCCAGCAGTTTAGGCAGGTCCTCCTACGAGCAGTACTTC. Encoded protein: CASSLGRSSYEQYF. This chain connects TRBV27 to TRBJ2-7; D gene uncertain. The CDR3 runs to 14 residues. The ends were cut back, 2 bases at V and 0 bases at J, with 8 bases in the middle. Germline assignment: CDR1 MNHEY and CDR2 SMNVEV (reference sequence).